Described below is a single T cell receptor (beta chain) sequence and its context. What it binds is unknown. The entry originates in a study of cytomegalovirus exposure and HLA in healthy donors. V lost 0 bases, J lost 3 bases, and 8 bases lay in between. Germline V gene data show CDR1 as MNHEY and CDR2 as SVGAGI. The CDR3 loop spans 14 amino acids. Whole-study results and caveats: With further analysis later on, most CMV-associated TCR beta chains appeared HLA-restricted.

A multiplex PCR was run with 60 Vbeta primers and 13 Jbeta primers. Sequencing used immunoSEQ multiplex PCR; TCRdb keeps in-frame clones, though not all of them. This table holds 100,000 or so clones, approximately 80% found once. This rearrangement joins TRBV6-5 to TRBJ2-5; D gene unclear. Sequencing was done on a sample of PBMCs. The TCR comes from a female donor in good health and CMV-seropositive. The CDR3 DNA reads TGTGCCAGCAGTTACTCGGTAACAAAAGAGACCCAGTACTTC. Protein sequence: CASSYSVTKETQYF.